Sequencing of this TCR beta chain was carried out in a study of shared clonotypes between healthy human individuals. This table comes from immunoSEQ multiplex PCR, and its TCRdb copy is limited to in-frame clones, with some not included. The sample carries 1,500,000 or so clones, around 98.5% recorded once. V lost 7 bases to trimming and J lost 1 base, with 11 bases between them. The CDR3 sequence is 14 residues long. Germline CDR1 and CDR2: SGHTA and FQGNSA. Memory CD4+ cells were the fraction left after CD45RA+ naive selection. The rearrangement uses TRBV7-2 and TRBJ1-5; the D gene is possibly TRBD1 (5 bases). The sample comprised naive CD4+ T cells sorted from blood. Documented subset: CD45RA+ positively selected. This sequence originates from a man aged 25-40 years in good health. DNA of the CDR3: TGTGCCAGCACCCTGGGGACCAGCAATCAGCCCCAGCATTTT. As protein: CASTLGTSNQPQHF.